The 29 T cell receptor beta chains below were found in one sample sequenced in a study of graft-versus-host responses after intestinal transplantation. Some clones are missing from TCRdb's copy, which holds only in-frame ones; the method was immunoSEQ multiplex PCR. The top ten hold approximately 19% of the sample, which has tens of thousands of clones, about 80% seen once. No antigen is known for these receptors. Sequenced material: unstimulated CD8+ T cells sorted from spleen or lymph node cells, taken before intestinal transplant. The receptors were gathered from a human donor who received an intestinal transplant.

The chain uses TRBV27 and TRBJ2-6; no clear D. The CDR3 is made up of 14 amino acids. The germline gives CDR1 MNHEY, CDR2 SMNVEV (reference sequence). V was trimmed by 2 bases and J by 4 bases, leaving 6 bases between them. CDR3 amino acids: CASSLNSGANVLTF. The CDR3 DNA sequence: TGTGCCAGCAGTTTAAACTCCGGGGCCAACGTCCTGACTTTC.

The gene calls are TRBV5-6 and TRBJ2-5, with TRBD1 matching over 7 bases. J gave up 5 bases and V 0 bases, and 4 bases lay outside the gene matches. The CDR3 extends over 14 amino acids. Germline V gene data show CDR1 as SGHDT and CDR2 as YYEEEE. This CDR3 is CASSLVQGIETQYF. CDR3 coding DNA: TGTGCCAGCAGCTTGGTACAGGGGATCGAGACCCAGTACTTC. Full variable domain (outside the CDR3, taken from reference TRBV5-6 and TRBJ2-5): DAGVTQSPTHLIKTRGQQVTLRCSPKSGHDTVSWYQQALGQGPQFIFQYYEEEERQRGNFPDRFSGHQFPNYSSELNVNALLLGDSALYLCASSLVQGIETQYFGPGTRLLVL.

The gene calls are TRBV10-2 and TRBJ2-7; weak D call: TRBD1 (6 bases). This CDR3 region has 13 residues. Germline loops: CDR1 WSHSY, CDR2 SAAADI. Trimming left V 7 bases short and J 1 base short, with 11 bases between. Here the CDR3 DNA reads TGCGCCAGCAATCCGGACAGTTCCTACGAGCAGTACTTC. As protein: CASNPDSSYEQYF.

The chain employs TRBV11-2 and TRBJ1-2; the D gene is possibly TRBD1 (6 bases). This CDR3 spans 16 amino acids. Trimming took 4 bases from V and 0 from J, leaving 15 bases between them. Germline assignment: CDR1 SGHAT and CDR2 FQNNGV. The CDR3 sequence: CASSSKNREANYGYTF. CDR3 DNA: TGTGCCAGCAGCTCTAAAAACAGGGAAGCTAACTATGGCTACACCTTC.

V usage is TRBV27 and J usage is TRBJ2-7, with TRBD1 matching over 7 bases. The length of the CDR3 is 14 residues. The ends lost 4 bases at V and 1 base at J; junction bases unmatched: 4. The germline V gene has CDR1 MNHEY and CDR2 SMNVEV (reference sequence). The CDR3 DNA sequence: TGTGCCAGCAGTTCCCCGGACAGGTCCTACGAGCAGTACTTC. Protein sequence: CASSSPDRSYEQYF.

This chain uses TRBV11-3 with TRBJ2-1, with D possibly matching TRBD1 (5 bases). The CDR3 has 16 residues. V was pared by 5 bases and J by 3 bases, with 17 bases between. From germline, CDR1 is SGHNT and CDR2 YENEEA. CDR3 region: CASSPAPSGHYNEQFF. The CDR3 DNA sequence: TGTGCCAGCAGCCCAGCCCCCTCCGGACACTACAATGAGCAGTTCTTC.

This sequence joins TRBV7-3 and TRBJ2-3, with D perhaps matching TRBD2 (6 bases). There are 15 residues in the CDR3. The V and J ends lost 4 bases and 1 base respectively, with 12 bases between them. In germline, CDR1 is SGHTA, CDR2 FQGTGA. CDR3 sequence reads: CASSSAGEGTDTQYF. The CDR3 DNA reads TGTGCCAGCAGCTCCGCCGGGGAGGGCACAGATACGCAGTATTTT.

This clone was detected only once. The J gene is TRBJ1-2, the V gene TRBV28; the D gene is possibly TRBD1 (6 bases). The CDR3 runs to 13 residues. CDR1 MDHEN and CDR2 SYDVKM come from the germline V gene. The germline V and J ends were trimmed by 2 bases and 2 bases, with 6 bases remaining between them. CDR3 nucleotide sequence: TGTGCCAGCAGTTTAGGGGGCAACTATGGCTACACCTTC. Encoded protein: CASSLGGNYGYTF.

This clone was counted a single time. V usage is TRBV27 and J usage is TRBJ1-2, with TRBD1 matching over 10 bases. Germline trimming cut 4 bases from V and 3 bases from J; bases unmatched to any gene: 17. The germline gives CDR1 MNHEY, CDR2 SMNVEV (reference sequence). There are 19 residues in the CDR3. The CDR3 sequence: CASSSKNRDRGGIDYGYTF. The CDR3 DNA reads TGTGCCAGCAGTTCAAAAAACCGGGACAGGGGCGGGATTGACTATGGCTACACCTTC.

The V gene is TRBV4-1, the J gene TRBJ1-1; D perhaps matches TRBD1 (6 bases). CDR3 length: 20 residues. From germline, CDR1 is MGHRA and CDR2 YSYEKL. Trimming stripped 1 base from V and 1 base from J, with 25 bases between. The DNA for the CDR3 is TGCGCCAGCAGCCAAGCCCCCATGGGAACGGGGGGCTTACCGAACACTGAAGCTTTCTTT. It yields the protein CASSQAPMGTGGLPNTEAFF.

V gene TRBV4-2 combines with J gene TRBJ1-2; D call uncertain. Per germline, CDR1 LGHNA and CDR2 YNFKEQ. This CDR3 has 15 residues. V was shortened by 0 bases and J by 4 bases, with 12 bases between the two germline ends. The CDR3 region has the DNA TGTGCCAGCAGCCAAGAGGGTAGCGTTTCCTATGGCTACACCTTC. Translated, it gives CASSQEGSVSYGYTF.

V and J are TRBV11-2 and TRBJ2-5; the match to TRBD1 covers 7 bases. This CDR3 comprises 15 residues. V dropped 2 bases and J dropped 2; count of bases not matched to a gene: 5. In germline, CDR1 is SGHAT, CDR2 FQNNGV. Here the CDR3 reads CASSLLSQGQETQYF. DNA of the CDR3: TGTGCCAGCAGCTTATTGTCACAGGGGCAAGAGACCCAGTACTTC.

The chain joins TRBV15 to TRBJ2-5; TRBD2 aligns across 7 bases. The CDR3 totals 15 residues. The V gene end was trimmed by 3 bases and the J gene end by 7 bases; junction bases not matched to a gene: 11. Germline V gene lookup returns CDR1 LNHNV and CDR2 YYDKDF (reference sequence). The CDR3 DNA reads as TGTGCCACCAGCAGGAAACCGGCGGGGGAGGGGACCCAGTACTTC. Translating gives CATSRKPAGEGTQYF.

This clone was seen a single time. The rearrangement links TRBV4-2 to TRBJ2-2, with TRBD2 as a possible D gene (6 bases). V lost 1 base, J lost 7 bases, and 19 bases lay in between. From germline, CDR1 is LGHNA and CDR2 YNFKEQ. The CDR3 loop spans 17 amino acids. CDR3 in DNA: TGTGCCAGCAGCCAAGCCTTGCTAGCGTCCCTCGGCGGGGAGCTGTTTTTT. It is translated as CASSQALLASLGGELFF.

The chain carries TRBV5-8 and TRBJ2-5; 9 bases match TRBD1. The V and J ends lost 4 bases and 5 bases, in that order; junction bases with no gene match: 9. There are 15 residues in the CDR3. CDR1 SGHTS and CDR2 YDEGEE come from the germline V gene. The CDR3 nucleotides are TGTGCCAGCAGCCCCGGGACAGGGCGTAGGGAGACCCAGTACTTC. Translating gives CASSPGTGRRETQYF.

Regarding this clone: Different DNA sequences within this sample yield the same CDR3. The CDR3 loop reads CASSAPDRGNTEAFF. The CDR3 coding sequence is TGTGCCAGCAGCGCCCCGGACAGGGGCAACACTGAAGCTTTCTTT. This chain connects TRBV7-3 to TRBJ1-1, with TRBD1 matching 9 bases. V dropped 5 bases and J dropped 2; count of bases not matched to a gene: 6. The CDR3 extends over 15 amino acids. Germline V gives CDR1 SGHTA, CDR2 FQGTGA.

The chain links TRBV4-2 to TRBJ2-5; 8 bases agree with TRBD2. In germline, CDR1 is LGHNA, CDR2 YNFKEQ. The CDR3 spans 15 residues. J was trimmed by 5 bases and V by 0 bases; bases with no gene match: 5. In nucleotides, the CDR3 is TGTGCCAGCAGCCAAGAAAGCAGCGGGGGTGAGACCCAGTACTTC. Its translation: CASSQESSGGETQYF.

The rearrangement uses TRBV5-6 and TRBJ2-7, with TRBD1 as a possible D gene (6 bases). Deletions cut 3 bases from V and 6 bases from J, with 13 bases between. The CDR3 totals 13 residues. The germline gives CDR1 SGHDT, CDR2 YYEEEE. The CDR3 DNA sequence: TGTGCCAGCAGCTGGGGGCCAGGGTTCGAGCAGTACTTC. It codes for CASSWGPGFEQYF.

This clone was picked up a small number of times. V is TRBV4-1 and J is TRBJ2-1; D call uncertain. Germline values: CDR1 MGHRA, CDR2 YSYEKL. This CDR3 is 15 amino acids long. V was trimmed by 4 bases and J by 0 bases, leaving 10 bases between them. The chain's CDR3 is CASSPRGDSYNEQFF. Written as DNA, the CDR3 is TGCGCCAGCAGCCCTCGAGGCGACTCCTACAATGAGCAGTTCTTC.

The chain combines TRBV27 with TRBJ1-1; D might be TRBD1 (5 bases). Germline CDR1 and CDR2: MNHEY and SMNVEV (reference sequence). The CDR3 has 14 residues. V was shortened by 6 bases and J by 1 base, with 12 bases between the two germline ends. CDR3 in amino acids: CASRDYGQNTEAFF. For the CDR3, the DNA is TGTGCCAGCAGGGACTATGGACAGAACACTGAAGCTTTCTTT.

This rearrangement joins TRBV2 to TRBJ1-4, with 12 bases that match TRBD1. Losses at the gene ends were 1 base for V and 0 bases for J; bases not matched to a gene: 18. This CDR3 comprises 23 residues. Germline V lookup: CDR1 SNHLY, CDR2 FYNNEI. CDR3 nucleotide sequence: TGTGCCAGCAGTGAAGTGCGGTTACCGGGACAGGGGGCTTGGAGGTCAACTAATGAAAAACTGTTTTTT. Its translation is CASSEVRLPGQGAWRSTNEKLFF.

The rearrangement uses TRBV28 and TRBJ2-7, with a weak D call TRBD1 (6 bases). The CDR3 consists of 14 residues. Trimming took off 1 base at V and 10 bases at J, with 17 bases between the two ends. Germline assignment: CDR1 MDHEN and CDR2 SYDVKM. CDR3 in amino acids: CASSLSWGPRSQYF. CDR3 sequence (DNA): TGTGCCAGCAGTTTATCGTGGGGGCCAAGGTCCCAGTACTTC.

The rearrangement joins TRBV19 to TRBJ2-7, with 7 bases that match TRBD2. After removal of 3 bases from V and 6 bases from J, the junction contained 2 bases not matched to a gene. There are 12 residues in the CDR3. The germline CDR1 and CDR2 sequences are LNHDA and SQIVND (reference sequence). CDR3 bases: TGTGCCAGTAGTATTGAGCGGGGCGAGCAGTACTTC. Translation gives CASSIERGEQYF. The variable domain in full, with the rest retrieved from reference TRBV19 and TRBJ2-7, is DGGITQSPKYLFRKEGQNVTLSCEQNLNHDAMYWYRQDPGQGLRLIYYSQIVNDFQKGDIAEGYSVSREKKESFPLTVTSAQKNPTAFYLCASSIERGEQYFGPGTRLTVT.

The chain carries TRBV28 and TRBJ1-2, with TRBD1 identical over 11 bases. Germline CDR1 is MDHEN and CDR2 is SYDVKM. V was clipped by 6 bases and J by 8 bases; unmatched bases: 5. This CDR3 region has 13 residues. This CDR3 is CASSLGQGGGYTF. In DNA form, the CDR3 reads TGTGCCAGCAGCCTGGGACAGGGGGGGGGCTACACCTTC.

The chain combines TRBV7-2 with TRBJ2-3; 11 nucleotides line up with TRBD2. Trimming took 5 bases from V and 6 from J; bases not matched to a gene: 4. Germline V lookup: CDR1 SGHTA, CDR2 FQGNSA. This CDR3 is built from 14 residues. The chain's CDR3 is CASSTSGRADTQYF. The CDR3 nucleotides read TGTGCCAGCAGCACTAGCGGGAGAGCGGATACGCAGTATTTT.

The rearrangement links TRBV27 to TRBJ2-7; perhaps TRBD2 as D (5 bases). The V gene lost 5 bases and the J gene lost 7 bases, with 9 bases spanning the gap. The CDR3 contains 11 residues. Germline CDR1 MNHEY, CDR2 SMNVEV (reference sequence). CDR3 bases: TGTGCCAGCAGTCGGGGATGGGAGCAGTACTTC. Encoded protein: CASSRGWEQYF.

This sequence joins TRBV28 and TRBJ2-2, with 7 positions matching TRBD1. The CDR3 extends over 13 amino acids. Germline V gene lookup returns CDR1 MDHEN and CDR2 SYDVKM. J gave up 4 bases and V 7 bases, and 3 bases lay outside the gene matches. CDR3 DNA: TGTGCCAGCACCCACAGGGGCACCGGGGAGCTGTTTTTT. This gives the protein CASTHRGTGELFF.

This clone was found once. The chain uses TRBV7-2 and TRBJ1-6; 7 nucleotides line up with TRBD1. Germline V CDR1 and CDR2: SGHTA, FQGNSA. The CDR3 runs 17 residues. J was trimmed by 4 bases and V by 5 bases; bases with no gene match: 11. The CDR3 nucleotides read TGTGCCAGCAGCCTAGAGCCCCCGGGACAGTATAATTCACCCCTCCACTTT. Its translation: CASSLEPPGQYNSPLHF.

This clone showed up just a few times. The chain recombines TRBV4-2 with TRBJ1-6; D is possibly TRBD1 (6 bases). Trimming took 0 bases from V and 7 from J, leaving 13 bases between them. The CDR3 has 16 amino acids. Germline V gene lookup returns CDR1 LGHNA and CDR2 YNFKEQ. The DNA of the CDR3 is TGTGCCAGCAGCCAAGACGTCCAGGGGCGAAATTCACCCCTCCACTTT. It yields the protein CASSQDVQGRNSPLHF.